These 7 T cell receptor beta chains originate from one sample sequenced in a study of T-cell memory formation after mild COVID-19. Using its own MiXCR run on the 5' RACE reads, TCRdb lists one record per CDR3 protein. The table has about 470,000 distinct CDR3 sequences, roughly 23% seen once; the top ten hold under 15%. The sequenced sample was PBMCs or a T cell subset sorted from them (not recorded which). All receptors come from an adult woman who had mild COVID-19 (a few samples of this study predate the infection). Cell type and time point are not known.

This clonotype came up a few times. The rearrangement links TRBV5-1 to TRBJ1-6, with 7 bases fitting TRBD1. The CDR3 has 14 residues. After removal of 2 bases from V and 7 bases from J, the junction contained 3 bases not matched to a gene. Per germline, CDR1 SGHRS and CDR2 YFSETQ. The CDR3 bases are TGCGCCAGCAGCTTAACAGGGGCGAATTCACCCCTCCACTTT. Translating gives CASSLTGANSPLHF.

This clonotype was detected a few times. The chain links TRBV7-9 to TRBJ2-5, with a tentative D call TRBD2 (6 bases). Germline V gives CDR1 SEHNR, CDR2 FQNEAQ (reference sequence). The CDR3 extends over 15 amino acids. Trimming pared 4 bases from V and 3 bases from J, leaving 15 bases between. The CDR3 is CASSSPAGLEETQYF. CDR3 in DNA: TGTGCCAGCAGCTCACCGGCGGGGTTAGAAGAGACCCAGTACTTC. Based on the CDR3 plus reference TRBV7-9 and TRBJ2-5, the full variable domain is DTGVSQNPRHKITKRGQNVTFRCDPISEHNRLYWYRQTLGQGPEFLTYFQNEAQLEKSRLLSDRFSAERPKGSFSTLEIQRTEQGDSAMYLCASSSPAGLEETQYFGPGTRLLVL.

The rearrangement uses TRBV6-1 and TRBJ2-1; 9 bases line up with TRBD2. Looked up from germline, CDR1 is MNHNS and CDR2 is SASEGT. V was pared by 8 bases and J by 6 bases, with 14 bases of the junction left unmatched. The CDR3 consists of 16 residues. The CDR3 DNA reads as TGTGCCAGCCTGGACAGACCAGCGGGAGGCCGCAATGAGCAGTTCTTC. Amino acids: CASLDRPAGGRNEQFF.

This chain connects TRBV20-1 to TRBJ2-3, with a tentative D call TRBD2 (6 bases). Between the trimmed V and J ends, which lost 2 bases and 3 bases, there was a span of 15 bases. Germline V gene sequence: CDR1 DFQATT, CDR2 SNEGSKA (reference sequence). The CDR3 contains 15 residues. CDR3 amino acids: CSARYGRAGTDTQYF. The CDR3, as DNA: TGCAGTGCTAGATACGGCCGGGCGGGGACAGATACGCAGTATTTT.

This clonotype has a handful of counts. The chain has TRBV5-1 and TRBJ2-2; 8 bases match TRBD2. The CDR3 totals 15 residues. The germline CDR1 and CDR2 sequences are SGHRS and YFSETQ. The J segment lost 5 bases and the V segment lost 9 bases, leaving 12 bases of the junction unmatched. Here the CDR3 DNA reads TGCGCCACCACTCCGGGACTAGGCGGGACCGGGGAGCTGTTTTTT. Its translation is CATTPGLGGTGELFF.

V usage is TRBV20-1 and J usage is TRBJ1-2; D is unresolved. The CDR3 covers 13 residues. Germline V gene sequence: CDR1 DFQATT, CDR2 SNEGSKA (reference sequence). With 3 bases removed from V and 8 bases from J, the gap between germline ends came to 16 bases. In nucleotides, the CDR3 is TGCAGTGCTAGGCTGCTTCCAGTGGACGGCTACACCTTC. Protein product: CSARLLPVDGYTF.

V gene TRBV7-8 combines with J gene TRBJ1-4; possibly TRBD1 for D (6 bases). CDR3 length equals 16 residues. Trimming left V 3 bases short and J 6 bases short, with 17 bases between. Germline CDR1 reads SGHVS; CDR2 reads FQNEAQ. CDR3 amino acids: CASSFGFPTGHEKLFF. The CDR3 region has the DNA TGTGCCAGCAGCTTCGGTTTTCCCACAGGGCATGAAAAACTGTTTTTT.